This T cell receptor beta chain originates from a study of beta chain features in type 1 diabetes. Study findings and constraints: Sequencing the cDNA could make cells with high TCR expression show up more than they should.

Expressed TCRB transcripts were sequenced after all isolated RNA was converted to cDNA. Clones were read by immunoSEQ multiplex PCR, and TCRdb kept only the in-frame ones, dropping some. Of around 400,000 clones listed, roughly 12% are singletons. V was pared by 6 bases and J by 8 bases, with 11 bases of the junction left unmatched. This CDR3 has 15 amino acids. Germline V gene sequence: CDR1 MDHEN, CDR2 SYDVKM. Only a few counts were recorded for this clone. No antigen is known for it. The rearrangement uses TRBV28 and TRBJ1-2, with 11 bases identical to TRBD1. This TCR came from a man in his late teens or twenties in good health. The sequenced sample was naive CD4+ T cells from blood. The CDR3 nucleotides read TGTGCCAGCAGGATTCCGGGACAGGGGGTTCGAGGCTACACCTTC. Protein: CASRIPGQGVRGYTF.